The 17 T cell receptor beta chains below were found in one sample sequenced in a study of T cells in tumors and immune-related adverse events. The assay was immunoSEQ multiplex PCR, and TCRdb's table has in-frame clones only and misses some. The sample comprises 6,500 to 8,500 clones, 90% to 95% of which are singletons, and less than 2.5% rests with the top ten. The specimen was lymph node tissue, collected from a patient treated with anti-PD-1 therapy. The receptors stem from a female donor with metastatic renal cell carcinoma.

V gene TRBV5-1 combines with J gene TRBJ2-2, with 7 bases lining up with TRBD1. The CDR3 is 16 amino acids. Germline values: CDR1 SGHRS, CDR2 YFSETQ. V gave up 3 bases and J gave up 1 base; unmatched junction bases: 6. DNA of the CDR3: TGCGCCAGCAGCTCACAGGGGACCCTGAACACCGGGGAGCTGTTTTTT. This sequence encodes CASSSQGTLNTGELFF.

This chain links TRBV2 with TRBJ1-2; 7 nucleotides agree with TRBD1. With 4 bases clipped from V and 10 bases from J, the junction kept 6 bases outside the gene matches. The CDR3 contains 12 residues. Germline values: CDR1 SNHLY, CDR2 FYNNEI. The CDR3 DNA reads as TGTGCCAGCAGTGCCCGACAGGGACCCTACACCTTC. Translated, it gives CASSARQGPYTF.

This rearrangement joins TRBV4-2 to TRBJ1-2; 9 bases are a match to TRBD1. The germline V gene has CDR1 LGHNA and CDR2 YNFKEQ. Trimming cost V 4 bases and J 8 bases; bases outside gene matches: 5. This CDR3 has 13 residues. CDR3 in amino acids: CASSRDRGGGYTF. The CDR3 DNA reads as TGTGCCAGCAGCCGCGACAGGGGGGGCGGCTACACCTTC.

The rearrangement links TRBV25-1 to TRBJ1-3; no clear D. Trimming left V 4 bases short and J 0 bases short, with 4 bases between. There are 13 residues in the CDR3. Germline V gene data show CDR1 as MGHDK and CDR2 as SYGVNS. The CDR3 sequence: CASSVNSGNTIYF. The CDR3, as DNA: TGTGCCAGCAGTGTGAACTCTGGAAACACCATATATTTT.

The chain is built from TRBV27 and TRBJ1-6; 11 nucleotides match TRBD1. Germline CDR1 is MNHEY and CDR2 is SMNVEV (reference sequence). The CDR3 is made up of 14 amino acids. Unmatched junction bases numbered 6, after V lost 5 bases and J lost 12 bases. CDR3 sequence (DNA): TGTGCCAGCAGTACGCGGGACAGGGGGAGACCCCTCCACTTT. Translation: CASSTRDRGRPLHF.

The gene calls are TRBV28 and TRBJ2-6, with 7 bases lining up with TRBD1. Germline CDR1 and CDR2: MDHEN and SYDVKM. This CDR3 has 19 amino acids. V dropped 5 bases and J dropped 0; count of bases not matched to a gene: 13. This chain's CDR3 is CASSRLMTGLRSGANVLTF. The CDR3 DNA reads TGTGCCAGCAGTCGACTGATGACAGGGTTACGCTCTGGGGCCAACGTCCTGACTTTC.

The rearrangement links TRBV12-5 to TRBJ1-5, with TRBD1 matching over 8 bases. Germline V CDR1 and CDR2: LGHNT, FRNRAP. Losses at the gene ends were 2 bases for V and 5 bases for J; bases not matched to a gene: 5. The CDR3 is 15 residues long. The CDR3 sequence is CASGLNRGNYQPQHF. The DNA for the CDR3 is TGTGCTAGTGGTTTGAACAGGGGGAACTATCAGCCCCAGCATTTT. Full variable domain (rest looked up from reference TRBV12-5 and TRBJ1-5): DARVTQTPRHKVTEMGQEVTMRCQPILGHNTVFWYRQTMMQGLELLAYFRNRAPLDDSGMPKDRFSAEMPDATLATLKIQPSEPRDSAVYFCASGLNRGNYQPQHFGDGTRLSIL.

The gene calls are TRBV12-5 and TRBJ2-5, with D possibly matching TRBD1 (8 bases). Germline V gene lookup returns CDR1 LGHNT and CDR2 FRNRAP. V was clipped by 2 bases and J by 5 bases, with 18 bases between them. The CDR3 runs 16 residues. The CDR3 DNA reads TGTGCTAGTGGTTTGATACCAACAGGGGGAGGGGAGACCCAGTACTTC. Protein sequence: CASGLIPTGGGETQYF. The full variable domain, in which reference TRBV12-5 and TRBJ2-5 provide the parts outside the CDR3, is DARVTQTPRHKVTEMGQEVTMRCQPILGHNTVFWYRQTMMQGLELLAYFRNRAPLDDSGMPKDRFSAEMPDATLATLKIQPSEPRDSAVYFCASGLIPTGGGETQYFGPGTRLLVL.

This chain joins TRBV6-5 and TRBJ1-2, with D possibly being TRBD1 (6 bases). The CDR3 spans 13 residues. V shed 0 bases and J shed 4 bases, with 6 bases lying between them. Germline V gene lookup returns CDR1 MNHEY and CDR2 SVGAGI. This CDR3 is CASSYSGAYGYTF. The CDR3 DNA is TGTGCCAGCAGTTACTCGGGGGCCTATGGCTACACCTTC.

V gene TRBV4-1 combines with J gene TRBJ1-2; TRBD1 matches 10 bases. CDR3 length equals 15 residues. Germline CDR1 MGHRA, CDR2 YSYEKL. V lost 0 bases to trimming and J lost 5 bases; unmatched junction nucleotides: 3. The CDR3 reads CASSQEAGQGYGYTF. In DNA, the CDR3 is TGCGCCAGCAGCCAAGAGGCGGGACAGGGGTATGGCTACACCTTC.

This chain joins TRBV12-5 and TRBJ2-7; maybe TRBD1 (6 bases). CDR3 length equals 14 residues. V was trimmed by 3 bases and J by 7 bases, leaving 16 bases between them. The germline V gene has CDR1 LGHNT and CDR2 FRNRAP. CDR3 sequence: CASGFPGTPFEQYF. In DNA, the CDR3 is TGTGCTAGTGGTTTTCCCGGGACACCCTTTGAGCAGTACTTC.

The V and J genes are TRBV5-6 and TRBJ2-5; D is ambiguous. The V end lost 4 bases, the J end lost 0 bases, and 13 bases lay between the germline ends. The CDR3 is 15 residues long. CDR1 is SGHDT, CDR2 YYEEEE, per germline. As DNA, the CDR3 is TGTGCCAGCAGCAGCGCTATTCCGTACCAAGAGACCCAGTACTTC. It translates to CASSSAIPYQETQYF. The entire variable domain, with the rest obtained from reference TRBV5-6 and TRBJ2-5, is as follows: DAGVTQSPTHLIKTRGQQVTLRCSPKSGHDTVSWYQQALGQGPQFIFQYYEEEERQRGNFPDRFSGHQFPNYSSELNVNALLLGDSALYLCASSSAIPYQETQYFGPGTRLLVL.

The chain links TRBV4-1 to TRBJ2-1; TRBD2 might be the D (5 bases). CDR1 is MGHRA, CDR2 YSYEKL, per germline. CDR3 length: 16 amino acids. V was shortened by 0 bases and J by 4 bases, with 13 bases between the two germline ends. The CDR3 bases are TGCGCCAGCAGCCAAGATCGGGGTTCTTTGTACAATGAGCAGTTCTTC. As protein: CASSQDRGSLYNEQFF.

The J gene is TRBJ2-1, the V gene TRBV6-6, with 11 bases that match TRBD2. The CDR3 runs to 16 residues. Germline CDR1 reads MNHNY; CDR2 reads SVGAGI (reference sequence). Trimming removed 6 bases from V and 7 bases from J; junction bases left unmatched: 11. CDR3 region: CASSIDSGRALNEQFF. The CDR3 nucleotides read TGTGCCAGCAGCATAGATAGCGGGAGGGCCTTGAATGAGCAGTTCTTC.

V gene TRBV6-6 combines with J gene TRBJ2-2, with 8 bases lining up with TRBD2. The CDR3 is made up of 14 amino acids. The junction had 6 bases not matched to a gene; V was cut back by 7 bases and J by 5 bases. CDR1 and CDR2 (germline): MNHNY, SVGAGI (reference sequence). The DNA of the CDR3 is TGTGCCAGCAAAGCGGGAGTAGAGACCGGGGAGCTGTTTTTT. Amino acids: CASKAGVETGELFF.

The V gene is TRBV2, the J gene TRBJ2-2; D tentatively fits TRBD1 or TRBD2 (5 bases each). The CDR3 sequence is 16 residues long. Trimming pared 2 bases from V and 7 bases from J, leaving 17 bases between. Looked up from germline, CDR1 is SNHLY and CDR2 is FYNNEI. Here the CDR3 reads CASSERDPRGFGELFF. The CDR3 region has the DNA TGTGCCAGCAGTGAACGGGACCCGAGGGGATTCGGGGAGCTGTTTTTT.

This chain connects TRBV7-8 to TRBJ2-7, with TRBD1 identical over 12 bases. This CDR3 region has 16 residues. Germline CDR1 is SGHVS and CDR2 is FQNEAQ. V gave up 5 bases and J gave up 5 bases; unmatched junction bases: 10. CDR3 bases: TGTGCCAGCAGCCCCTATAGGGACAGGGGGCCGAACGAGCAGTACTTC. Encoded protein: CASSPYRDRGPNEQYF. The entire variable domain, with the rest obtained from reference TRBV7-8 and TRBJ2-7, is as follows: GAGVSQSPRYKVAKRGQDVALRCDPISGHVSLFWYQQALGQGPEFLTYFQNEAQLDKSGLPSDRFFAERPEGSVSTLKIQRTQQEDSAVYLCASSPYRDRGPNEQYFGPGTRLTVT.